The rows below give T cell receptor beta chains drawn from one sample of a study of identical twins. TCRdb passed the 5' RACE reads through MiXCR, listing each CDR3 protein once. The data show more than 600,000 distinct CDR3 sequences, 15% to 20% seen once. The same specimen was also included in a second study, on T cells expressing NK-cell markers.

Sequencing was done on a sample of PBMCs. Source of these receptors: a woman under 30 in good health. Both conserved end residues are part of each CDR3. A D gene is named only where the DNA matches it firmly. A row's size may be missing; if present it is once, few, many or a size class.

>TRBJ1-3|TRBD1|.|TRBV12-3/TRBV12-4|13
TGTGCCAGCAGTTCGTCAGGGGGGAACACCATATATTTT
CASSSSGGNTIYF
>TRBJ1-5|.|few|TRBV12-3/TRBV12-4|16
TGTGCCAGCAGTTTGTACGGGCCTGAGGGAAATCAGCCCCAGCATTTT
CASSLYGPEGNQPQHF
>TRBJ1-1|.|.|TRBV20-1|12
TGCAGTGCTAGAGCTTTCGGCACTGAAGCTTTCTTT
CSARAFGTEAFF
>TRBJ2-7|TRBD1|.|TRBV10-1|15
TGCGCCAGCAGTAGAGCCGGGACAGGGACCCACGAGCAGTACTTC
CASSRAGTGTHEQYF
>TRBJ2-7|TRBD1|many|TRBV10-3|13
TGTGCCATCAGGGGGACAGAATCCTACGAGCAGTACTTC
CAIRGTESYEQYF
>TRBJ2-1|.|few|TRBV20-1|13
TGCAGTGCTAGAGGTGTACAGGGTAATGAGCAGTTCTTC
CSARGVQGNEQFF
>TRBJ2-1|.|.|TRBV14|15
TGTGCCAGCAGCCAAGTGGGGACGACCTACAATGAGCAGTTCTTC
CASSQVGTTYNEQFF
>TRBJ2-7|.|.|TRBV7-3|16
TGTGCCAGCAGCTTAATGAGGTCGCCGAGCTCCTACGAGCAGTACTTC
CASSLMRSPSSYEQYF
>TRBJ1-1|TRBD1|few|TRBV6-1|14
TGTGCCAGCAGGAGGACAGGGGACCTACACAAAGCTTTCTTT
CASRRTGDLHKAFF
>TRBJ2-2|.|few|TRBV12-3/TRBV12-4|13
TGTGCCAGCAGTTTACAGGGGCTGTGGGAGCTGTTTTTT
CASSLQGLWELFF
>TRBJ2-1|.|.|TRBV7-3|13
TGTGCCAGCAGCTTAATTGACGGGGGTGAGCAGTTCTTC
CASSLIDGGEQFF
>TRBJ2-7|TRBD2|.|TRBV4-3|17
TGCGCCAGCAGCCAAGCTTCGGGAGGGGACCCCCCCTACGAGCAGTACTTC
CASSQASGGDPPYEQYF
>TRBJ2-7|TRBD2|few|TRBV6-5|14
TGTGCCAGCAGCTTAGCGGGAGCAACGCCGGAGCAGTACTTC
CASSLAGATPEQYF
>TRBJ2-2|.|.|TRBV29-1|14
TGCAGCGTTGAAGAGACCAGCAACACCGGGGAGCTGTTTTTT
CSVEETSNTGELFF
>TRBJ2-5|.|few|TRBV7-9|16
TGTGCCAGCAATACTTGGAGTTCGCTCAGGGTCGAGACCCAGTACTTC
CASNTWSSLRVETQYF
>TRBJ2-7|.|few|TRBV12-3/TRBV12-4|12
TGTGCCAGCAGTTTAAGTAGGTCAGAGCAGTACTTC
CASSLSRSEQYF
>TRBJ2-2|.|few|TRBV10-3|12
TGTGCCACCCGGACAGACGTCGGGGAGCTGTTTTTT
CATRTDVGELFF
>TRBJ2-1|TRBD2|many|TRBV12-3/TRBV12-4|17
TGTGCCAGCAGTTTCCTCCGGACTAGCGGGAGCTACAATGAGCAGTTCTTC
CASSFLRTSGSYNEQFF
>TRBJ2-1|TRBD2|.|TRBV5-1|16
TGCGCCAGCAGCAAGCCCGGGACTAGGATTAACAATGAGCAGTTCTTC
CASSKPGTRINNEQFF
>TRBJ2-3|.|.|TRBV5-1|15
TGCGCCAGCAGCTTGGCCCCACCTCACACAGATACGCAGTATTTT
CASSLAPPHTDTQYF
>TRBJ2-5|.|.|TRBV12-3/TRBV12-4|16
TGTGCCAGCAGTCCCGCCCGCCGGGACTTCCAAGAGACCCAGTACTTC
CASSPARRDFQETQYF
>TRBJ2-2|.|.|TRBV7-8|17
TGTGCCAGCAGCTTTCATGGAATCGGAGGGAACACCGGGGAGCTGTTTTTT
CASSFHGIGGNTGELFF
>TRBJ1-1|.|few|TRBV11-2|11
TGTGCCAGCACCCTCAGGTCTCCTGCTTTCTTT
CASTLRSPAFF
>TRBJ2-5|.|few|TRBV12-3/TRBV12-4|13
TGTGCCAGCAGTTTTTTCCAGCTCGAGACCCAGTACTTC
CASSFFQLETQYF